In its sample, the clone carrying this T cell receptor beta chain was seen once. Its target is unknown. The data were produced by immunoSEQ multiplex PCR, yet TCRdb's version contains in-frame clones alone and is incomplete. In the table there are roughly 32,000 clones, 90% to 95% of which are singletons. This entry comes from a study of T cells in tuberculosis. Study context: PBMC were archived before or within 7 days of starting treatment.

Study-wide points: Shorter CDR3-alpha in active tuberculosis partly drove smaller distances.

The CDR3 spans 14 residues. CDR1 and CDR2 from the germline V gene are MGHRA and YSYEKL. With V trimmed by 0 bases and J by 9 bases, 4 bases remained unmatched. Sample time point: new active TB diagnosis, blood taken before or within 7 days of starting treatment. The rearrangement links TRBV4-1 to TRBJ2-1; TRBD2 matches 8 bases. The receptor was derived from an adult with tuberculosis. Source: PBMCs, taken at tuberculosis diagnosis. In DNA form, the CDR3 reads TGCGCCAGCAGCCAAGAGGGACTAGGGGCTGAGCAGTTCTTC. It yields the protein CASSQEGLGAEQFF.